This entry is about one T cell receptor beta chain. Clones were read by immunoSEQ multiplex PCR, and TCRdb kept only the in-frame ones, dropping some. The profile shows more than 95,000 clones, approximately 82% of them singletons. This specimen belongs to a study of blood T cell repertoires in COVID-19. Study-wide context: The origin of the acute and convalescent COVID-19 samples was the United States, Italy and Spain.

The ends were cut back, 4 bases at V and 2 bases at J, with 14 bases in the middle. This CDR3 is 15 amino acids long. Germline V gene lookup returns CDR1 MNHEY and CDR2 SMNVEV (reference sequence). The rearrangement joins TRBV27 to TRBJ1-2, with D possibly TRBD1 on 5 matching bases. The receptor was isolated from a man between 60 and 75 years old with acute or convalescent COVID-19. Input material: peripheral blood. The chain's CDR3 is CASSSQGRPNYGYTF. The DNA for the CDR3 is TGTGCCAGCAGTTCCCAGGGCAGGCCGAACTATGGCTACACCTTC.